This T cell receptor beta chain came from a study of blood T cells in healthy people across ages (dated by TCRdb to about 2015). General notes on the study: In model experiments, template switching captured about one uniquely barcoded TCR beta cDNA molecule for every two T cells. The study measured age-related changes in TCR beta repertoire diversity using deep sequencing normalized with unique cDNA molecular identifiers. Using the same blood draw, the study looked at two additional independent replicas of 1 million unique cDNA reads for two donors, one aged 18 to 30 and the other aged 80 or older. Donors of different ages were randomly distributed across sequencing lanes to avoid experimental bias. Four age groups were formed from the donors: young (average roughly 16 years), middle-aged (around 37), aged (approximately 60) and long-lived (roughly 81).

Details on this clonotype: Its antigen specificity is not known. Nothing much larger sits one base from this clone, and base qualities are not available.

The roughly 42 donors, aged roughly 6 to 95 years, were systemically healthy Caucasian individuals from Russia. Around 10 milliliters of peripheral blood were collected from each donor into EDTA-treated Vacutainer tubes. Ficoll-Paque density-gradient centrifugation was used to isolate PBMCs, with at least 6 million per sample. Trizol reagent was used to extract total RNA from PBMCs, with at least 6 micrograms per sample. For every donor, flow cytometry on a PBMC aliquot measured the percentage of naive CD45RAhigh/CD27high T cells. To prepare the library, 5' RACE was applied. For sequencing, an Illumina HiSeq 2500 was employed. The second PCR ran for roughly 7 to 11 cycles and used a J-beta primer mix along with a sample-barcoded 5' primer. Each TCR beta cDNA molecule received a unique molecular identifier from a template-switch 5' adaptor carrying 12 random nucleotides. Each sample yielded at least 3 million CDR3-containing paired-end reads. The Mint cDNA synthesis kit, primed by a TRBC-specific oligonucleotide, was used to synthesize first-strand cDNA from all RNA. All cDNA was treated with uracil-DNA glycosylase and then went through a first 18-cycle PCR with the universal primers M1SS and BC2_uni_R. From the authors' description of their analysis: For normalization, 1 million high-quality reads, each with a distinct molecular identifier, were randomly selected from each sample. Instead of being binned into consensus sequences, reads that shared molecular identifiers were thrown out. MiTCR, with a Q25 quality threshold and the strictest error-elimination algorithm, was used for CDR3 identification, clonotype clustering and error correction. A nonparametric unseen species model with Euler transformation was used to estimate a lower bound on total TCR beta diversity. TCRdb reworked the public reads: Q25 trimming with fastp, MiXCR clone assembly, productive beta chains retained. Each CDR3 protein appears once, grouped with its most common genes and DNA. For this entry, the V and J calls and clone size follow TCRdb and not the study's own pipeline. This sample lists more than 650,000 distinct CDR3 sequences; 40% to 65% were detected once. The top ten hold 41% of the sample.

Here is what the overall study found, with its caveats: Compared with the aged group, the long-lived group had more naive CD4+ T cells, fewer expanded clones and increased TCR diversity, a pattern suggesting age selection. Conclusive comparison of naive and antigen-experienced compartments was prevented by the profiling of bulk unsorted PBMCs. There was a strong correlation between observed TCR beta diversity and the percentage of naive T cells measured by flow cytometry. Because the CMV infection status of the donors was unknown, age-related changes in expanded clonotypes may potentially have been confounded. Observed TCR beta diversity per million T cells fell roughly linearly with age, and a significant reduction was already apparent by age approximately 40. Estimates of total diversity from one million sequenced T cells were regarded as lower bounds and underestimates.

From a lookup of the germline V gene, CDR1 and CDR2 are SNHLY and FYNNEI. V is trimmed back by 6 bases and J by 5 bases, and the junction contains 7 bases that no gene match accounts for. The CDR3 numbers 15 residues from cysteine through phenylalanine. Left in the record is the CDR3 DNA by itself, 45 bases read in frame from the first base. The sample consisted of blood. The chain employs TRBV2 and TRBJ2-7; TRBD2 lines up with 13 middle nucleotides. This TCR was sampled from a man older than 75 in good health. In nucleotide form, the sequence is TGTGCCAGCAGGGCTGGACTAGCGGGAGTCCACGAGCAGTACTTC. Translated, this is CASRAGLAGVHEQYF.